These T cell receptor beta chains were read from a single sample in a study of T cell repertoires in cytomegalovirus infection. No antigen has been assigned to these receptors. One entry per CDR3 protein results from TCRdb running MiXCR on the reads. This table has more than 65,000 distinct CDR3 sequences, around half appearing once. The material sequenced was CD8+ T cells from cultured PBMCs, taken from culture after CMV antigen stimulation. These receptor sequences come from a human donor in good health (CMV status not recorded). Some clones in this sample may be carry-over from other donors' samples. The CDR3 runs from the conserved cysteine through the conserved F or W. A D gene is named only where the DNA matches it firmly. Clone sizes are given selectively: once, few, many, or a class where the clone is expanded.

d_call j_call v_call clone_size cdr3_length cdr3_nt cdr3_aa
TRBD2 TRBJ2-1 TRBV14 few 15 TGTGCCAGCAGCCACCGACTAGCGGGCCACAATGAGCAGTTCTTC CASSHRLAGHNEQFF
. TRBJ1-3 TRBV7-8 . 16 TGTGCCAGCAGCTCCCAAGGACGGCTCTCTGGAAACACCATATATTTT CASSSQGRLSGNTIYF
TRBD1 TRBJ2-1 TRBV11-2 few 13 TGTGCCAGCAGCGTAGACAGGGGCAATGAGCAGTTCTTC CASSVDRGNEQFF
TRBD2 TRBJ2-7 TRBV7-4 once 14 TGTGCCAGCAGCCTAAGCGGGAGGGAAAACGAGCAGTACTTC CASSLSGRENEQYF
TRBD2 TRBJ2-4 TRBV12-3/TRBV12-4 . 16 TGTGCCAGCAGTTCGGTAGCACGACTAGCGATAAACATTCAGTACTTC CASSSVARLAINIQYF
. TRBJ2-1 TRBV7-2 . 16 TGTGCCAGCAGCCCCCAGACTACCGAACGGGGCAATGAGCAGTTCTTC CASSPQTTERGNEQFF
. TRBJ2-7 TRBV6-1 . 14 TGTGCCAGCAGTGCGGGACCATCTCATCGCGAGCAGTACTTC CASSAGPSHREQYF
. TRBJ1-4 TRBV4-1 . 14 TGTGCCAGCAGCCTGGACGGGGGGGATGAAAAACTGTTTTTT CASSLDGGDEKLFF
TRBD2 TRBJ2-3 TRBV20-1 . 15 TGCAGTGCTAGGGTAGCGGGAGTTACAACAGATACGCAGTATTTT CSARVAGVTTDTQYF
. TRBJ1-1 TRBV7-6 . 17 TGTGCCAGCAGCCCGGAGGGACACTCCGGACAGAACACTGAAGCTTTCTTT CASSPEGHSGQNTEAFF
. TRBJ2-7 TRBV11-2 few 13 TGTGCCAGCAGCCCGGGACCGGAGTACGAGCAGTACTTC CASSPGPEYEQYF
. TRBJ2-3 TRBV6-1 . 17 TGTGCCAGCAGTCCGGGCCCTGGACATGGGAGCACAGATACGCAGTATTTT CASSPGPGHGSTDTQYF
TRBD1 TRBJ1-1 TRBV10-3 . 12 TGTGCCACCTGGCCACAGGGGGGTGAAGCTTTCTTT CATWPQGGEAFF
TRBD1 TRBJ2-1 TRBV28 . 16 TGTGCCAGCAGTCCTGGGGGGACAGGGTTGCGGAATGAGCAGTTCTTC CASSPGGTGLRNEQFF
TRBD2 TRBJ2-1 TRBV7-8 few 18 TGTGCCAGCAGCCCCCACGCGGGAGGGCAGAGCTCCTACAATGAGCAGTTCTTC CASSPHAGGQSSYNEQFF
TRBD1 TRBJ1-4 TRBV14 . 16 TGTGCCAGCAGCCAAGTACGGGACAGAACAAATGAAAAACTGTTTTTT CASSQVRDRTNEKLFF
. TRBJ2-3 TRBV7-9 few 13 TGTGCCAGTGGAGCGGATAACACAGATACGCAGTATTTT CASGADNTDTQYF